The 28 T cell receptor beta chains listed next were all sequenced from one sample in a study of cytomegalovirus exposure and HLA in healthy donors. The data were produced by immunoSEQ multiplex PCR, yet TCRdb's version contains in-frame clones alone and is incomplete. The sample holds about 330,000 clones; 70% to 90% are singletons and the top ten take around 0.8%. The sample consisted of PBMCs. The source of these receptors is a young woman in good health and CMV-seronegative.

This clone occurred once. In nucleotides, the CDR3 is TGTGCCACCGAGACTAGCGGGGGCGGTGATACGCAGTATTTT. Protein product: CATETSGGGDTQYF. The chain carries TRBV10-3 and TRBJ2-3; TRBD2 matches 12 bases. Germline values: CDR1 ENHRY, CDR2 SYGVKD. The CDR3 is 14 amino acids. V dropped 10 bases and J dropped 6; count of bases not matched to a gene: 8.

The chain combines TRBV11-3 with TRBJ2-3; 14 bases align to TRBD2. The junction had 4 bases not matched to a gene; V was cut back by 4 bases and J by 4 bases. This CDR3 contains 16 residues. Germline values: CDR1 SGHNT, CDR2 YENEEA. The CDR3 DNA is TGTGCCAGCAGCTGGGGACTAGCGGGAGCCCCAGATACGCAGTATTTT. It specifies CASSWGLAGAPDTQYF.

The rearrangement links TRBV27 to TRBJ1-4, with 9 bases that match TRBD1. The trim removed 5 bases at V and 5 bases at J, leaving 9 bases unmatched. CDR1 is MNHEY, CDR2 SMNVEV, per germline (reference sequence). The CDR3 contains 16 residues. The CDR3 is CASSPIQGQGNEKLFF. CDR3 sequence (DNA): TGTGCCAGCAGTCCAATCCAGGGACAGGGAAATGAAAAACTGTTTTTT.

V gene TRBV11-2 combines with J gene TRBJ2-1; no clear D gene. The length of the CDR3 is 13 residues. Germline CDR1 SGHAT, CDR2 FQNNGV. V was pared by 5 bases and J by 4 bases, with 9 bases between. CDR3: CASSPRGYNEQFF. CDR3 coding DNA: TGTGCCAGCAGCCCCAGAGGTTACAATGAGCAGTTCTTC.

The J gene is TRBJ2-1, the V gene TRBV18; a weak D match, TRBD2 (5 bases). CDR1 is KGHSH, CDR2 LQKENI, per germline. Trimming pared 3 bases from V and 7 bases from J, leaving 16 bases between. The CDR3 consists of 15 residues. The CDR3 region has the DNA TGTGCCAGCTCACCTCGTGGGAGTATAGGTAATGAGCAGTTCTTC. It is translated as CASSPRGSIGNEQFF.

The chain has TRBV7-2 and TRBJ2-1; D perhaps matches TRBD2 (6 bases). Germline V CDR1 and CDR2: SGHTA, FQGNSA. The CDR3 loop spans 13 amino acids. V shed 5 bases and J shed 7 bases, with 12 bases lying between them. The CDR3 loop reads CASSPRERNEQFF. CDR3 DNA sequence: TGTGCCAGCAGCCCCCGGGAGCGGAATGAGCAGTTCTTC. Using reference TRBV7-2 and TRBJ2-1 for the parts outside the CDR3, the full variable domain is GAGVSQSPSNKVTEKGKDVELRCDPISGHTALYWYRQSLGQGLEFLIYFQGNSAPDKSGLPSDRFSAERTGGSVSTLTIQRTQQEDSAVYLCASSPRERNEQFFGPGTRLTVL.

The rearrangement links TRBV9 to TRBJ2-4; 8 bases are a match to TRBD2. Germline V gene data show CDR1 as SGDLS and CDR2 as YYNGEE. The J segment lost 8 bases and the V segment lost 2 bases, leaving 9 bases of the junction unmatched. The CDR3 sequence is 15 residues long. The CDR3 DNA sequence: TGTGCCAGCAGCGTCGGGGGGGCTAGTGTGGACATTCAGTACTTC. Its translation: CASSVGGASVDIQYF.

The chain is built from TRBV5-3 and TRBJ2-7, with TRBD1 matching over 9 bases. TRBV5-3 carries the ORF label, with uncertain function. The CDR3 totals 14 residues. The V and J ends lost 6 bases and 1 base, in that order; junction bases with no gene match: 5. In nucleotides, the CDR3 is TGTGCCAGAATCGACAGGGGGACTTCCTACGAGCAGTACTTC. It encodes CARIDRGTSYEQYF.

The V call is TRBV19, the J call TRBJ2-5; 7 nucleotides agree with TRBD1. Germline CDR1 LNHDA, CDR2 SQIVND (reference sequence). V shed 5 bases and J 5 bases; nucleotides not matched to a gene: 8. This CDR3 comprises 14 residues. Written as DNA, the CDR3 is TGTGCCAGTAGTCCTAACAGGGGTGGCGAGACCCAGTACTTC. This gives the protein CASSPNRGGETQYF.

The DNA for the CDR3 is TGTGCCAGCAACTACAGGGATGGCTACACCTTC. Amino acid sequence: CASNYRDGYTF. The V call is TRBV28, the J call TRBJ1-2, with D perhaps TRBD1 (6 bases). This CDR3 is built from 11 residues. Germline V gene data show CDR1 as MDHEN and CDR2 as SYDVKM. Trimming removed 7 bases at V and 6 bases at J, with 9 bases between.

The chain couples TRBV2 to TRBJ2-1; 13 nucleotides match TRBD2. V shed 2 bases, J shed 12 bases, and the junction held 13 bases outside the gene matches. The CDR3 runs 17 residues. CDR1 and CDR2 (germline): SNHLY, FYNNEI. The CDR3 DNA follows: TGTGCCAGCAGTGAATATGGGACTAGCGGGAATGGCATAAGGCAGTTCTTC. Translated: CASSEYGTSGNGIRQFF.

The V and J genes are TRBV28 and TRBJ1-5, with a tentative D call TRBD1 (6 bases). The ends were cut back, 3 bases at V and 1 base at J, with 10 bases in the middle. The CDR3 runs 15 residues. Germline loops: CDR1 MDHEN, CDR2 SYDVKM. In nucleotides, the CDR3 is TGTGCCAGCAGTTTTCGGGGGGCCAGCAATCAGCCCCAGCATTTT. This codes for CASSFRGASNQPQHF. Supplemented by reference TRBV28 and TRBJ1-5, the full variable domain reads DVKVTQSSRYLVKRTGEKVFLECVQDMDHENMFWYRQDPGLGLRLIYFSYDVKMKEKGDIPEGYSVSREKKERFSLILESASTNQTSMYLCASSFRGASNQPQHFGDGTRLSIL.

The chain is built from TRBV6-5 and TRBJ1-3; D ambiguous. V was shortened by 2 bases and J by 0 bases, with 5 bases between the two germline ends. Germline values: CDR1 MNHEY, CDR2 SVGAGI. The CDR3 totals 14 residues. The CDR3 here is CASSYGSSGNTIYF. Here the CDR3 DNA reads TGTGCCAGCAGTTACGGGAGCTCTGGAAACACCATATATTTT.

The CDR3 nucleotides are TGTGCCAGCAGCTTAACTCGGACAGGGGGTGGGACTGAAGCTTTCTTT. This gives the protein CASSLTRTGGGTEAFF. The rearrangement joins TRBV7-3 to TRBJ1-1; TRBD1 matches 10 bases. Germline loops: CDR1 SGHTA, CDR2 FQGTGA. The CDR3 contains 16 residues. With 0 bases clipped from V and 5 bases from J, the junction kept 6 bases outside the gene matches.

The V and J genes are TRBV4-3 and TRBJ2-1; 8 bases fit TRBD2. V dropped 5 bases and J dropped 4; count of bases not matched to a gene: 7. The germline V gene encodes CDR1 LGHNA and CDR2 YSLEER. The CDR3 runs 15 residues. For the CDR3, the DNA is TGCGCCAGCAGCGGGGTGGCGGGGGGATACAATGAGCAGTTCTTC. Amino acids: CASSGVAGGYNEQFF.

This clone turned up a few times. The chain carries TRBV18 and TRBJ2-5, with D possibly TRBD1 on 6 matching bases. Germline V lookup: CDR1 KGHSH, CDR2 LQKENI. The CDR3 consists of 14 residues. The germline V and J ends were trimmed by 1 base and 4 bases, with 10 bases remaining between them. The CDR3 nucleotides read TGTGCCAGCTCACCACGGGACAATGGAGAGACCCAGTACTTC. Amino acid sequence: CASSPRDNGETQYF.

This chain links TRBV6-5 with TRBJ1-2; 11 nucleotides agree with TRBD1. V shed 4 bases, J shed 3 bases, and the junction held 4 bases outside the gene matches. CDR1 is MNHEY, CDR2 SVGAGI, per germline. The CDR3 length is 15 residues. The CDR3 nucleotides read TGTGCCAGCAGTTCTCCGGGACAGGGGGACTATGGCTACACCTTC. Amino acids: CASSSPGQGDYGYTF.

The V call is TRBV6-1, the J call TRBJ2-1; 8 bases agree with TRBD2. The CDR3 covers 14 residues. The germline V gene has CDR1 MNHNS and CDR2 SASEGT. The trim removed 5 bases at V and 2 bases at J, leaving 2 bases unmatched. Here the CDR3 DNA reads TGTGCCAGCAGTTGGCGGGAGGCCTACAATGAGCAGTTCTTC. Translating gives CASSWREAYNEQFF.

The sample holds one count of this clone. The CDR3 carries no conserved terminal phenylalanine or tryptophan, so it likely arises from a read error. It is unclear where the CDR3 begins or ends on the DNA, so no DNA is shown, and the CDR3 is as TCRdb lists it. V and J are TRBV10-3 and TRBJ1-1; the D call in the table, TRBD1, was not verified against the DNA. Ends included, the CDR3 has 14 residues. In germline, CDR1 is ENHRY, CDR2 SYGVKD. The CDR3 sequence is CAISGGQGAFHLQI.

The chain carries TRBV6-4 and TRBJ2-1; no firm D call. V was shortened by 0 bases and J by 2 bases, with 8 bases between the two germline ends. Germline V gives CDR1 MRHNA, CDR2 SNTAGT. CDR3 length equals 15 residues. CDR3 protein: CASSDSIAPYNEQFF. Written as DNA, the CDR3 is TGTGCCAGCAGTGACTCGATAGCACCCTACAATGAGCAGTTCTTC.

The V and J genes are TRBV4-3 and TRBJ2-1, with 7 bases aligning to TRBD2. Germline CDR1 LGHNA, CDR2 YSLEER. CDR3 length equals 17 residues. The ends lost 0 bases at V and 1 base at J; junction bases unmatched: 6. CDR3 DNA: TGCGCCAGCAGCCAAGAGAGTCTAGCGGATTCCTACAATGAGCAGTTCTTC. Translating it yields CASSQESLADSYNEQFF.

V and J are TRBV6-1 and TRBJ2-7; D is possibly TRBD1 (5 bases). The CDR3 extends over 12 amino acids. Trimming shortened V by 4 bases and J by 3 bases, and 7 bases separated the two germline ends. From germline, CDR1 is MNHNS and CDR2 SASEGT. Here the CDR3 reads CASSAGIYEQYF. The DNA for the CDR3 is TGTGCCAGCAGTGCAGGGATCTACGAGCAGTACTTC.

In DNA, the CDR3 is TGCGCCAGCAGCCCCATAGCGGGAGGAACCTACGAGCAGTACTTC. It is translated as CASSPIAGGTYEQYF. The chain uses TRBV5-1 and TRBJ2-7, with 10 bases lining up with TRBD2. Germline values: CDR1 SGHRS, CDR2 YFSETQ. The junction had 6 bases not matched to a gene; V was cut back by 4 bases and J by 2 bases. The CDR3 spans 15 residues. Looking up the rest from reference TRBV5-1 and TRBJ2-7 gives the full variable domain: KAGVTQTPRYLIKTRGQQVTLSCSPISGHRSVSWYQQTPGQGLQFLFEYFSETQRNKGNFPGRFSGRQFSNSRSEMNVSTLELGDSALYLCASSPIAGGTYEQYFGPGTRLTVT.

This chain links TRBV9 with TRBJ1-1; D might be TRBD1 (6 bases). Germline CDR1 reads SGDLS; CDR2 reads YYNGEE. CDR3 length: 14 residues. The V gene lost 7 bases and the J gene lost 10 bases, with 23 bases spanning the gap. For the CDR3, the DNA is TGTGCCAGCTCCCTGGGAGGGGGGACGAGTCGAGCTTTCTTT. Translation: CASSLGGGTSRAFF.

The CDR3 DNA is TGCGCCAGCAGCCAAGACAGGGGCGGCTACGAGCAGTACTTC. Translating it yields CASSQDRGGYEQYF. The chain employs TRBV4-3 and TRBJ2-7, with D perhaps TRBD1 (6 bases). This CDR3 region has 14 residues. Germline CDR1 reads LGHNA; CDR2 reads YSLEER. V lost 0 bases and J 3 bases, leaving 9 bases between the germline ends.

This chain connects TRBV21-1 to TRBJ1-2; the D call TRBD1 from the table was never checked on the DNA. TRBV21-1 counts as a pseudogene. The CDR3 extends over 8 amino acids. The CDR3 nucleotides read TGTGCCACCAATGGCTACACCTTC. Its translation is CATNGYTF.

As DNA, the CDR3 is TGTGCCAGCTCTCTTCAGGGCTATGGGGCCAACGTCCTGACTTTC. Its translation: CASSLQGYGANVLTF. The chain is built from TRBV6-4 and TRBJ2-6; maybe TRBD1 (5 bases). Germline CDR1 MRHNA, CDR2 SNTAGT. This CDR3 has 15 amino acids. Trimming shortened V by 8 bases and J by 3 bases, and 14 bases separated the two germline ends.

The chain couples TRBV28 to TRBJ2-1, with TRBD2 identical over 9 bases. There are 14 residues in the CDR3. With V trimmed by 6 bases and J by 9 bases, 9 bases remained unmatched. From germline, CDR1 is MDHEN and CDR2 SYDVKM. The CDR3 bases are TGTGCCAGCAGGTGGGGTCTAGCGGGGAGTGAGCAGTTCTTC. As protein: CASRWGLAGSEQFF.